This T cell receptor beta chain was recorded in a study of cytomegalovirus exposure and HLA in healthy donors. General observations from the study: The majority of CMV-associated TCR beta chains were reported as apparently HLA-restricted in a later analysis.

About this clone itself: Its antigen is not known.

This CDR3 spans 11 amino acids. CDR1 and CDR2 from the germline V gene are SEHNR and FQNEAQ (reference sequence). V lost 7 bases and J lost 7, with 8 bases in between. The PCR contained 60 Vbeta and 13 Jbeta primers. Generated by immunoSEQ multiplex PCR, the TCRdb table keeps only in-frame clones and is missing some. Among fewer than 200,000 clones listed, around 80% were seen once. The receptor was derived from a woman aged 45-59 years in good health and CMV-seropositive. The chain links TRBV7-9 to TRBJ2-1; D uncertain. Source material: PBMCs. CDR3 loop: CASNLPNEQFF. For the CDR3, the DNA is TGTGCCAGCAATCTACCGAATGAGCAGTTCTTC.